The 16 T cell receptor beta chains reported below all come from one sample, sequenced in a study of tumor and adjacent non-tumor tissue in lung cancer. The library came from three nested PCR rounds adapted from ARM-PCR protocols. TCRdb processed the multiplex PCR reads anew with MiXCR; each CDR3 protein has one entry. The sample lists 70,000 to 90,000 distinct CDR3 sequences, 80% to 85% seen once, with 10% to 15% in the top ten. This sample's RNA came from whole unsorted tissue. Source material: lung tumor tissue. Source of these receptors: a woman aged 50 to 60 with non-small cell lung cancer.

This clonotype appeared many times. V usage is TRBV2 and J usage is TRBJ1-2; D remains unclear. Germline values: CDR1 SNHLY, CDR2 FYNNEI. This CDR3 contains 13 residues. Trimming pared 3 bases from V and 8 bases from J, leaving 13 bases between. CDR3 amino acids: CASSDGIVEGYTF. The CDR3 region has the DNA TGTGCCAGCAGTGACGGGATAGTAGAGGGCTACACCTTC.

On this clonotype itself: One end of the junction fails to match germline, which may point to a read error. The DNA of the CDR3 is TGCACTGGGACGAGACAGGGGGCTAATGGCTACACTTTC. It is translated as CTGTRQGANGYTF. The chain joins TRBV20-1 to TRBJ1-2; 10 bases align to TRBD1. Per the germline V gene, CDR1 is DFQATT and CDR2 is SNEGSKA (reference sequence). The CDR3 has 13 residues.

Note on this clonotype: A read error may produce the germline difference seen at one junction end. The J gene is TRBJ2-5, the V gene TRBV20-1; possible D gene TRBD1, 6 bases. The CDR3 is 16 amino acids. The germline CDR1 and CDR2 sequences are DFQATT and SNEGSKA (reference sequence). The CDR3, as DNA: TGCAGTGCTAGAGTATACAATACCCAGGGACAAGAGAGCCAGTACTTC. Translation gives CSARVYNTQGQESQYF.

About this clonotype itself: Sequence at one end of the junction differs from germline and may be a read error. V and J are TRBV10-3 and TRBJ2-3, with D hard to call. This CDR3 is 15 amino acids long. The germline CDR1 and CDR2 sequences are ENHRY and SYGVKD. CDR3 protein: CAVSESSLSTDTQYF. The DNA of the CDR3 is TGTGCCGTCAGTGAGTCATCGCTCTCCACAGATACGCAGTATTTT.

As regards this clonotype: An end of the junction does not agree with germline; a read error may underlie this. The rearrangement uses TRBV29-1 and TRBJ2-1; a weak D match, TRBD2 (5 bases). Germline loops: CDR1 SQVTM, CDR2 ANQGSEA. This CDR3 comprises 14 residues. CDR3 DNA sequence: TGCAACGTTAAACAAGACTACTCCTACAATGAGCAGTTCTTC. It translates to CNVKQDYSYNEQFF.

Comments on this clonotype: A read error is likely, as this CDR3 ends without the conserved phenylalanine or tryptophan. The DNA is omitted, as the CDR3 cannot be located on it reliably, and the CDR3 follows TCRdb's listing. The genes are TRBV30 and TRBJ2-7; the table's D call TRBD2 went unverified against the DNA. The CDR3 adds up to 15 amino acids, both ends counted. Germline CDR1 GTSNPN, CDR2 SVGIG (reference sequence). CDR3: CAWSVLAGASYEHYL.

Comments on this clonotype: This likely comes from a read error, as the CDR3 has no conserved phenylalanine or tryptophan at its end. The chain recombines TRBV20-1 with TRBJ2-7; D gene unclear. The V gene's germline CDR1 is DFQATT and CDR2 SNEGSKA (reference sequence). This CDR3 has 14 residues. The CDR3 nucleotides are TGCAGTGCTAGAGATGTCGGTAGCTCCTACAAGCAGTACTCC. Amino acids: CSARDVGSSYKQYS.

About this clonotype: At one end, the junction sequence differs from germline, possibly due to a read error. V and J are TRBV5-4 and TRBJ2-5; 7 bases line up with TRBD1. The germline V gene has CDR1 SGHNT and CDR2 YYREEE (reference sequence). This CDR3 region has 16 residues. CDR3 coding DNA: TGTGCAAGCAGCTTGAGTCGCAGGGGGTACCAAGTGACCCAGTACTTC. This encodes CASSLSRRGYQVTQYF. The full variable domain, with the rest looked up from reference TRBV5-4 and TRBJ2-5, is ETGVTQSPTHLIKTRGQQVTLRCSSQSGHNTVSWYQQALGQGPQFIFQYYREEENGRGNFPPRFSGLQFPNYSSELNVNALELDDSALYLCASSLSRRGYQVTQYFGPGTRLLVL.

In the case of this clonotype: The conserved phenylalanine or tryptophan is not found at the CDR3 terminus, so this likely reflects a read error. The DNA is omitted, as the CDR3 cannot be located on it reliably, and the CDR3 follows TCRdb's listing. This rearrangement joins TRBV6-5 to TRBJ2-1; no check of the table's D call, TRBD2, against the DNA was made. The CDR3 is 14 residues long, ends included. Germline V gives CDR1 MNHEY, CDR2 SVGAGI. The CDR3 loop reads CASRYSPGRNEQLL.

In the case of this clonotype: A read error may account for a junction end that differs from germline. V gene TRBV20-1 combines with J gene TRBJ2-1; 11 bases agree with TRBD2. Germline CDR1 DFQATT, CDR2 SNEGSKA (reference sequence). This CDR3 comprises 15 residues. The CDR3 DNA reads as TGCAGTACTAGAGCCACTAGCGGGAGACGGGGTAAGCAGTTCTTC. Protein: CSTRATSGRRGKQFF.

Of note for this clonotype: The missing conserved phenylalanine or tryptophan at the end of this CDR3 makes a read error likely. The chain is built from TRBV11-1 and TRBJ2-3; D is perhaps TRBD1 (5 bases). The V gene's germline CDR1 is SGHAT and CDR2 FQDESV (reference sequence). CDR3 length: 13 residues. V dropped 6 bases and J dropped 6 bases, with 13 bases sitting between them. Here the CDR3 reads CASRGIGVDTQYY. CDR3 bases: TGTGCCAGCAGAGGGATAGGGGTGGATACGCAGTATTAT.

CDR3 in amino acids: CASTDRGQGYNEQFF. As DNA, the CDR3 is TGTGCCAGCACCGACCGGGGACAGGGATACAATGAGCAGTTCTTC. The rearrangement joins TRBV6-2 or TRBV6-3 to TRBJ2-1, with 9 bases fitting TRBD1. Losses at the gene ends were 7 bases for V and 4 bases for J; bases not matched to a gene: 8. CDR3 length: 15 amino acids. The germline gives CDR1 MNHEY, CDR2 SVGEGT.

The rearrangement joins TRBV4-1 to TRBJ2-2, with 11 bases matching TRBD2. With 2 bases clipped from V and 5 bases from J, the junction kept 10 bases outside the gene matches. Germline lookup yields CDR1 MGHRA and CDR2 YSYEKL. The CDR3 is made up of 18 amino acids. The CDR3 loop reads CASSQQVLTSGKTGELFF. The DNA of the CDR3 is TGCGCCAGCAGCCAACAAGTTCTGACTAGCGGGAAGACCGGGGAGCTGTTTTTT.

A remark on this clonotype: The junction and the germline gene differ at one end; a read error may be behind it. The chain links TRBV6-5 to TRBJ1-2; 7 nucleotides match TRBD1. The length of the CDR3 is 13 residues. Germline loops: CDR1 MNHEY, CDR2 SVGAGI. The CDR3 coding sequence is TGTGCCAGCAGCTCGACAGGGAACTATGGCTACAACTTC. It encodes CASSSTGNYGYNF.

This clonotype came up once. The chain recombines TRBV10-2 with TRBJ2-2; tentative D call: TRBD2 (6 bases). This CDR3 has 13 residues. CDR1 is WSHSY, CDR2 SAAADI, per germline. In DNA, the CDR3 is TGCGTCAGTAGTGAGGAGGGTGGCGGGGAGCTGTTTTTT. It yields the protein CVSSEEGGGELFF.

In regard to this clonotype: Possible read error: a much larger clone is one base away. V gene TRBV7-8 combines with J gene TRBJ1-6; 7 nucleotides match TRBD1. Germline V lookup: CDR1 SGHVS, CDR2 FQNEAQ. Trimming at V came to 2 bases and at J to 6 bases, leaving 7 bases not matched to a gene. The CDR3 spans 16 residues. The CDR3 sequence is CASSLRDSVINSPLHF. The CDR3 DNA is TGTGCCAGCAGCTTACGGGACAGTGTGATTAATTCACCCCTCCACTTT. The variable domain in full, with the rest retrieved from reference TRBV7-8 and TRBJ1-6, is GAGVSQSPRYKVAKRGQDVALRCDPISGHVSLFWYQQALGQGPEFLTYFQNEAQLDKSGLPSDRFFAERPEGSVSTLKIQRTQQEDSAVYLCASSLRDSVINSPLHFGNGTRLTVT.